One sample yielded the 9 T cell receptor beta chains listed below, sequenced in a study of T cell changes during pregnancy in multiple sclerosis. Method: immunoSEQ multiplex PCR; TCRdb's copy keeps in-frame clones and lacks some. Of about 69,000 clones in the sample, 91% are singletons; the top ten hold under 0.35%. This specimen was CD4+ T cells from peripheral blood mononuclear cells, taken in the third trimester of pregnancy. All receptors come from a female donor in good health, enrolled as a control in a pregnancy study.

This clone was observed once. The chain uses TRBV9 and TRBJ1-2; 9 bases are a match to TRBD1. CDR3 length: 15 amino acids. The germline V gene encodes CDR1 SGDLS and CDR2 YYNGEE. With 4 bases clipped from V and 9 bases from J, the junction kept 13 bases outside the gene matches. CDR3 coding DNA: TGTGCCAGCAGCCCTCAACCCGGGACAGGGACTAGCTACACCTTC. Translation gives CASSPQPGTGTSYTF.

The chain uses TRBV5-6 and TRBJ1-1; 7 bases fit TRBD1. Losses at the gene ends were 4 bases for V and 1 base for J; bases not matched to a gene: 7. The CDR3 spans 15 residues. The germline CDR1 and CDR2 sequences are SGHDT and YYEEEE. This CDR3 is CASSPTGRRNTEAFF. DNA for the CDR3: TGTGCCAGCAGCCCGACAGGGCGGAGGAACACTGAAGCTTTCTTT. Supplemented by reference TRBV5-6 and TRBJ1-1, the full variable domain reads DAGVTQSPTHLIKTRGQQVTLRCSPKSGHDTVSWYQQALGQGPQFIFQYYEEEERQRGNFPDRFSGHQFPNYSSELNVNALLLGDSALYLCASSPTGRRNTEAFFGQGTRLTVV.

This sequence joins TRBV6-5 and TRBJ2-7; TRBD1 aligns across 8 bases. V lost 5 bases, J lost 4 bases, and 1 base stayed unmatched. The germline V gene has CDR1 MNHEY and CDR2 SVGAGI. The CDR3 runs to 12 residues. In DNA form, the CDR3 reads TGTGCCAGCAGTAGGACAGGGTACGAGCAGTACTTC. This gives the protein CASSRTGYEQYF.

The chain has TRBV11-3 and TRBJ2-1; possible D gene TRBD2, 5 bases. The germline V gene encodes CDR1 SGHNT and CDR2 YENEEA. V was clipped by 5 bases and J by 7 bases, with 18 bases between them. This CDR3 has 15 amino acids. The CDR3 sequence is CASSQWRQDQNEQFF. The DNA of the CDR3 is TGTGCCAGCAGCCAATGGAGGCAGGACCAGAATGAGCAGTTCTTC.

V and J are TRBV19 and TRBJ2-3; no clear D. Trimming removed 5 bases from V and 5 bases from J, with 20 bases in between. Germline V gene lookup returns CDR1 LNHDA and CDR2 SQIVND (reference sequence). CDR3 length: 16 residues. The CDR3 is CASSATQLVPKDTQYF. CDR3 sequence (DNA): TGTGCCAGTAGTGCAACACAGTTAGTCCCTAAAGATACGCAGTATTTT.

This chain connects TRBV7-9 to TRBJ1-1; a possible D gene is TRBD1 (6 bases). The CDR3 extends over 13 amino acids. V lost 2 bases and J lost 6, with 10 bases in between. The germline CDR1 and CDR2 sequences are SEHNR and FQNEAQ (reference sequence). CDR3 amino acids: CASSLKGVAEAFF. The CDR3 nucleotides are TGTGCCAGCAGCTTAAAGGGGGTAGCTGAAGCTTTCTTT.

The V call is TRBV7-2, the J call TRBJ2-5, with 11 bases matching TRBD1. Germline V gene lookup returns CDR1 SGHTA and CDR2 FQGNSA. There are 15 residues in the CDR3. The J segment lost 4 bases and the V segment lost 5 bases, leaving 6 bases of the junction unmatched. CDR3: CASSPRGTGGETQYF. The CDR3 DNA sequence: TGTGCCAGCAGCCCTAGGGGGACAGGGGGAGAGACCCAGTACTTC.

The J gene is TRBJ2-7, the V gene TRBV30; tentatively, D is TRBD2 (5 bases). Germline loops: CDR1 GTSNPN, CDR2 SVGIG (reference sequence). There are 15 residues in the CDR3. Trimming removed 3 bases at V and 0 bases at J, with 15 bases between. The chain's CDR3 is CAWSETAGYSYEQYF. The CDR3 region has the DNA TGTGCCTGGAGCGAAACGGCGGGTTACTCCTACGAGCAGTACTTC. The full variable domain, completed using reference TRBV30 and TRBJ2-7, is SQTIHQWPATLVQPVGSPLSLECTVEGTSNPNLYWYRQAAGRGLQLLFYSVGIGQISSEVPQNLSASRPQDRQFILSSKKLLLSDSGFYLCAWSETAGYSYEQYFGPGTRLTVT.

V usage is TRBV4-3 and J usage is TRBJ2-1; 10 bases align to TRBD2. This CDR3 comprises 17 residues. Germline CDR1 and CDR2: LGHNA and YSLEER. The V and J ends lost 0 bases and 6 bases, in that order; junction bases with no gene match: 8. CDR3 in DNA: TGCGCCAGCAGCCAAGATTGGCCTAGCGGGGGACGCAATGAGCAGTTCTTC. Translation: CASSQDWPSGGRNEQFF.